The 18 T cell receptor beta chains below all came from one sample that was sequenced in a study of blood T cell repertoires in COVID-19 (TCRdb year 2020). The protocol used for the library was the immunoSEQ multiplex PCR assay. In its TCRdb copy, this immuneACCESS table keeps in-frame sequences only and misses some clones. Where compared with another copy, unresolved V genes explain less than half of these, and the others have no known cause. The sample records approximately 45,000 clones, around 87% of which are singletons. The ten largest clones represent around 4.5% of the sample. Sequencing was performed on peripheral blood. The source of these receptors is a human donor in a cohort sampled during active COVID-19.

The chain carries TRBV10-3 and TRBJ1-1; TRBD1 might be the D (5 bases). CDR1 and CDR2 from the germline V gene are ENHRY and SYGVKD. The CDR3 covers 14 residues. V was trimmed by 3 bases and J by 10 bases, leaving 18 bases between them. The CDR3 DNA follows: TGTGCCATCAGTGACGATACAGGCGTCTTCCGAGCTTTCTTT. Translation: CAISDDTGVFRAFF.

The rearrangement uses TRBV18 and TRBJ2-4, with D tentatively TRBD2 (6 bases). CDR1 and CDR2 from the germline V gene are KGHSH and LQKENI. CDR3 length equals 17 residues. The germline V and J ends were trimmed by 2 bases and 0 bases, with 14 bases remaining between them. In nucleotides, the CDR3 is TGTGCCAGCTCACCAAGATCGGGAGAGCTAGCCAAAAACATTCAGTACTTC. Protein sequence: CASSPRSGELAKNIQYF.

V gene TRBV5-1 combines with J gene TRBJ2-3; weak D call: TRBD2 (5 bases). V lost 4 bases and J lost 0, with 15 bases in between. Per the germline V gene, CDR1 is SGHRS and CDR2 is YFSETQ. The CDR3 sequence is 16 residues long. The DNA of the CDR3 is TGCGCCAGCAGCCCGCACGGGGTTCCTAGCACAGATACGCAGTATTTT. Protein: CASSPHGVPSTDTQYF.

J is TRBJ1-4 and V is TRBV4-3, with no clear D. Germline-derived CDR1 and CDR2 are LGHNA and YSLEER. The V and J ends lost 1 base and 2 bases respectively, with 5 bases between them. The CDR3 is made up of 14 amino acids. CDR3 sequence: CASSQGVTNEKLFF. CDR3 DNA: TGCGCCAGCAGCCAAGGAGTGACTAATGAAAAACTGTTTTTT.

The chain combines TRBV3-1 (or the pseudogene TRBV3-2) with TRBJ1-2; tentatively, D is TRBD1 (5 bases). V gave up 5 bases and J gave up 8 bases, with 12 bases separating them. CDR3 length equals 12 residues. Germline V gene sequence: CDR1 LGHDT, CDR2 YNNKEL (reference sequence). CDR3 protein: CASSGHEMGYTF. The DNA of the CDR3 is TGTGCCAGCAGCGGACACGAGATGGGCTACACCTTC.

This chain links TRBV7-3 with TRBJ2-4; D not resolved. Germline V gene data show CDR1 as SGHTA and CDR2 as FQGTGA. V shed 3 bases and J shed 8 bases, with 14 bases lying between them. The CDR3 has 14 residues. The CDR3 DNA reads as TGTGCCAGCAGCTTTCGTTCCGAACTGGACATTCAGTACTTC. It translates to CASSFRSELDIQYF.

The chain carries TRBV28 and TRBJ2-4; D might be TRBD2 (6 bases). Germline-derived CDR1 and CDR2 are MDHEN and SYDVKM. V lost 7 bases and J lost 2, with 15 bases in between. The CDR3 runs 15 residues. CDR3 protein: CASTPSAGSKNIQYF. CDR3 DNA sequence: TGTGCCAGCACCCCCTCGGCGGGATCCAAAAACATTCAGTACTTC.

The chain joins TRBV11-2 to TRBJ2-2; perhaps TRBD1 as D (6 bases). V was trimmed by 3 bases and J by 0 bases, leaving 17 bases between them. Germline V gives CDR1 SGHAT, CDR2 FQNNGV. The CDR3 is made up of 18 amino acids. CDR3 sequence (DNA): TGTGCCAGCAGCTTGGCGCTCCTCACAGGGCCGAACACCGGGGAGCTGTTTTTT. Translation: CASSLALLTGPNTGELFF.

This clone was observed once. The gene calls are TRBV7-2 and TRBJ2-1, with TRBD2 identical over 8 bases. Germline V gene sequence: CDR1 SGHTA, CDR2 FQGNSA. Losses at the gene ends were 4 bases for V and 9 bases for J; bases not matched to a gene: 11. CDR3 size: 15 residues. The CDR3 sequence is CASSSHGGTSTEQFF. The CDR3 DNA is TGTGCCAGCAGCTCCCATGGTGGGACTAGTACTGAGCAGTTCTTC.

This chain joins TRBV6-2 or TRBV6-3 and TRBJ2-3, with TRBD2 matching 9 bases. The germline gives CDR1 MNHEY, CDR2 SVGEGT. Germline trimming cut 2 bases from V and 13 bases from J; bases unmatched to any gene: 13. The CDR3 extends over 15 amino acids. CDR3 protein: CASSYAAGGLMEEYF. CDR3 in DNA: TGTGCCAGCAGTTACGCGGCGGGAGGGCTGATGGAGGAGTATTTT.

The J gene is TRBJ2-7, the V gene TRBV28; 10 bases are shared with TRBD1. The CDR3 consists of 13 residues. Per germline, CDR1 MDHEN and CDR2 SYDVKM. V dropped 6 bases and J dropped 4; count of bases not matched to a gene: 3. The chain's CDR3 is CASRPGQGYEQYF. The DNA for the CDR3 is TGTGCCAGCAGACCGGGACAGGGGTACGAGCAGTACTTC. The whole variable domain, filled in from reference TRBV28 and TRBJ2-7, reads DVKVTQSSRYLVKRTGEKVFLECVQDMDHENMFWYRQDPGLGLRLIYFSYDVKMKEKGDIPEGYSVSREKKERFSLILESASTNQTSMYLCASRPGQGYEQYFGPGTRLTVT.

The chain couples TRBV5-1 to TRBJ2-5, with 7 nucleotides matching TRBD2. With V trimmed by 5 bases and J by 7 bases, 14 bases remained unmatched. Germline CDR1 reads SGHRS; CDR2 reads YFSETQ. This CDR3 spans 15 amino acids. The CDR3 coding sequence is TGCGCCAGCAGTAACACCCTAGCGGCTCCAGGGACCCAGTACTTC. It is translated as CASSNTLAAPGTQYF.

This clone was seen a few times. This chain uses TRBV1 with TRBJ2-1; the table names TRBD2, a call not compared with the DNA. TRBV1 is recorded as a pseudogene. This CDR3 region has 13 residues. The CDR3: CTSPLVFGNEQFF. In nucleotides, the CDR3 is TGCACCAGCCCCCTAGTTTTTGGGAATGAGCAGTTCTTC.

The chain links TRBV9 to TRBJ2-7, with 8 bases aligning to TRBD1. This CDR3 has 14 amino acids. V shed 9 bases and J 2 bases; nucleotides not matched to a gene: 10. Germline V CDR1 and CDR2: SGDLS, YYNGEE. The CDR3: CANRGQGEPYEQYF. The DNA of the CDR3 is TGTGCCAACCGAGGACAGGGAGAGCCCTACGAGCAGTACTTC.

The rearrangement uses TRBV15 and TRBJ2-5; 12 bases map to TRBD2. CDR1 and CDR2 from the germline V gene are LNHNV and YYDKDF (reference sequence). Trimming at V came to 0 bases and at J to 4 bases, leaving 6 bases not matched to a gene. The CDR3 is 17 amino acids. The CDR3 sequence: CATSRDLAGGLGETQYF. In DNA form, the CDR3 reads TGTGCCACCAGCAGAGACCTAGCGGGAGGGCTGGGAGAGACCCAGTACTTC.

This clone has a single count. The rearrangement uses TRBV28 and TRBJ1-1; TRBD1 agrees at 8 bases. Germline V CDR1 and CDR2: MDHEN, SYDVKM. The CDR3 has 15 residues. The V gene end was trimmed by 2 bases and the J gene end by 4 bases; junction bases not matched to a gene: 6. CDR3 amino acids: CASSLGGTGGTEAFF. In nucleotides, the CDR3 is TGTGCCAGCAGTTTAGGGGGAACAGGGGGCACTGAAGCTTTCTTT.

The rearrangement uses TRBV7-9 and TRBJ1-4, with D possibly being TRBD1 (5 bases). This CDR3 spans 14 amino acids. Between the trimmed V and J ends, which lost 5 bases and 8 bases, there was a span of 15 bases. CDR1 is SEHNR and CDR2 is FQNEAQ in the germline V gene (reference sequence). The CDR3 DNA sequence: TGTGCCAGCAGCCATCAGGGTCTTAGAGAAAAACTGTTTTTT. It encodes CASSHQGLREKLFF.

V is TRBV5-1 and J is TRBJ2-5; 12 bases are a match to TRBD1. Looked up from germline, CDR1 is SGHRS and CDR2 is YFSETQ. This CDR3 is 16 amino acids long. J was trimmed by 4 bases and V by 3 bases; bases with no gene match: 7. This CDR3 reads CASSSGTGGDTETQYF. In DNA, the CDR3 is TGCGCCAGCAGCTCCGGGACAGGGGGCGACACAGAGACCCAGTACTTC.